The sequence of this T cell receptor (beta chain) was determined in a study of T-cell reconstitution after alpha-beta-depleted transplantation in children. The CDR3 length is 13 residues. V shed 6 bases and J shed 0 bases, with 8 bases lying between them. CDR1 and CDR2 (germline): ENHRY, SYGVKD. Unique molecular identifiers featured in how the TCRbeta library was prepared. Via MiXCR, TCRdb re-called the PCR reads, giving one row per CDR3 protein. The table lists under 25,000 distinct CDR3 sequences, 10% to 15% of them singletons. Study-level results: One year after transplant, T-cell counts and diversity came mostly from newly produced T cells. Several hundred expanded graft clones reportedly gave rise to the alpha-beta T cells present about two months after transplant.

This clonotype showed up many times. Its antigen is not identified. The V gene is TRBV10-3, the J gene TRBJ1-1, with D perhaps matching TRBD1 (5 bases). The receptor was derived from a female patient aged 2-9 years who had a stem cell transplant for congenital amegakaryocytic thrombocytopenia, so the T cells may come from the graft donor. This specimen was PBMCs, mostly from graft donor cells, taken 60 days after TCRalphabeta/CD19-depleted stem cell transplant. CDR3 sequence (DNA): TGTGCCATCAGAGGGACGGTGAACACTGAAGCTTTCTTT. Translating it yields CAIRGTVNTEAFF.